This T cell receptor (beta chain) is drawn from a study of shared clonotypes between healthy human individuals. Turning to the study itself: The cohort comprised two women and a few men. Their ages spanned 18 to 49 years.

TCRdb's copy holds only in-frame clones and misses some; the assay was immunoSEQ multiplex PCR. The repertoire includes fewer than 850,000 clones, less than 80% of them detected once, and about 2% sits in the top ten. Negatively enriched CD4+ T cells were divided by CD45RA into naive and memory. The V gene's germline CDR1 is SGHNT and CDR2 YYREEE (reference sequence). This CDR3 is 16 amino acids long. V was cut by 0 bases and J by 1 base, with 10 bases left in between. What was sequenced was memory CD4+ T cells sorted from blood. Subset of the sample: CD45RA-negative fraction. The clonotype originates from a young woman in good health. The chain carries TRBV5-4 and TRBJ2-2; D gene unclear. The DNA of the CDR3 is TGTGCCAGCAGCTTGGTTGCCGAGAGGAACACCGGGGAGCTGTTTTTT. This encodes CASSLVAERNTGELFF.